This TCR beta chain was retrieved from a study of identical twins. Trimming took off 4 bases at V and 4 bases at J, with 17 bases between the two ends. Germline CDR1 SGHDT, CDR2 YYEEEE. The CDR3 covers 15 residues. As concerns this clonotype: What it recognizes is unknown.

Whole-study findings and limits: An excess of low generation probability was shown by twin-shared out-of-frame alpha sequences.

Everyone who gave samples was a healthy Caucasian. TCRdb ran MiXCR on the 5' RACE reads and lists one entry per CDR3 protein. Among some 320,000 distinct CDR3 sequences listed, roughly 12% were seen once. These data were also filed under a second study, of yellow fever vaccine responses in identical twins. That paper states: Twins' vaccine T cell response reportedly gave the appearance of partial convergence and partial personalization.

This chain connects TRBV5-6 to TRBJ2-5; D is unresolved. The material sequenced was CD8+ T cells sorted from blood. The origin of this receptor is a woman under 30 in good health. CDR3 protein: CASSPKNSKRETQYF. The CDR3 DNA is TGTGCCAGCAGCCCGAAGAACAGTAAACGAGAGACCCAGTACTTC.